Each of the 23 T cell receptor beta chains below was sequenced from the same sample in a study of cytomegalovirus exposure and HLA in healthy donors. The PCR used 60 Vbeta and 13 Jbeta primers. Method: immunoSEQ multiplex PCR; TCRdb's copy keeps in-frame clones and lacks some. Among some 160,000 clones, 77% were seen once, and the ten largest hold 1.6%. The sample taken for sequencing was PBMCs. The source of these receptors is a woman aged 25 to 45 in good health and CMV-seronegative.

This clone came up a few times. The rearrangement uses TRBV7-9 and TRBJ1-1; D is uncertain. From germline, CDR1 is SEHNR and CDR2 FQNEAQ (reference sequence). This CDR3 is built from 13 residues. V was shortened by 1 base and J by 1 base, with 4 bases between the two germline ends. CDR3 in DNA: TGTGCCAGCAGCTTAGACAGGAACACTGAAGCTTTCTTT. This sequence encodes CASSLDRNTEAFF.

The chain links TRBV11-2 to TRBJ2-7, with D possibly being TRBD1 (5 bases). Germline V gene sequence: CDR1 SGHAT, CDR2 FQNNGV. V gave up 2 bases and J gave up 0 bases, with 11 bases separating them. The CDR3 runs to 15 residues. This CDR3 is CASSLTDTSSYEQYF. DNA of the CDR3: TGTGCCAGCAGCTTAACGGACACCAGCTCCTACGAGCAGTACTTC.

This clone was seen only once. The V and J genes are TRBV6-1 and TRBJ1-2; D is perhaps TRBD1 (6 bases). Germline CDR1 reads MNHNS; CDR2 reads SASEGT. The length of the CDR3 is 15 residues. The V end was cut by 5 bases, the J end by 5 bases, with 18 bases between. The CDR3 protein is CASSPIPGHHYGYTF. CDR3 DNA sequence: TGTGCCAGCAGTCCTATTCCGGGACACCATTATGGCTACACCTTC.

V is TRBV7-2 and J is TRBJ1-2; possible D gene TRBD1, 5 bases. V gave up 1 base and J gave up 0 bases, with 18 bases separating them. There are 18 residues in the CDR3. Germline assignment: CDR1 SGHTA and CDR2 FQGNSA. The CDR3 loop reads CASSLGVGHLIANYGYTF. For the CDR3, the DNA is TGTGCCAGCAGCTTAGGAGTCGGACACTTAATAGCTAACTATGGCTACACCTTC.

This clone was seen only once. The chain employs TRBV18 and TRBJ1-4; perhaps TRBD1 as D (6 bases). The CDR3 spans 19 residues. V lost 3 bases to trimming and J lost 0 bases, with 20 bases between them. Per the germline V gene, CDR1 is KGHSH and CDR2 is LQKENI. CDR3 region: CASSPRTRTDLATNEKLFF. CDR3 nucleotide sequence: TGTGCCAGCTCACCGAGAACTAGGACAGACTTAGCAACTAATGAAAAACTGTTTTTT. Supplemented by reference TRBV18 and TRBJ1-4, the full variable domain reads NAGVMQNPRHLVRRRGQEARLRCSPMKGHSHVYWYRQLPEEGLKFMVYLQKENIIDESGMPKERFSAEFPKEGPSILRIQQVVRGDSAAYFCASSPRTRTDLATNEKLFFGSGTQLSVL.

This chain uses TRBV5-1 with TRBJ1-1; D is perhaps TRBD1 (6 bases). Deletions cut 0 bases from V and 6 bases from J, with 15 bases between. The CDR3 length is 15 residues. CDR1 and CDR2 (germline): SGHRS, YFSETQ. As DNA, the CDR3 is TGCGCCAGCAGCTTGGACAGGGCTCTTGAAGCTGAAGCTTTCTTT. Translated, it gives CASSLDRALEAEAFF.

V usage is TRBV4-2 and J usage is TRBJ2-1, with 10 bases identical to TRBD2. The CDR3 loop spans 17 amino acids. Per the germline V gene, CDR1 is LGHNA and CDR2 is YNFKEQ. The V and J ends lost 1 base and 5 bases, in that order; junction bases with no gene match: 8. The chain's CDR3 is CASSQGQAGGRDNEQFF. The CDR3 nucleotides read TGTGCCAGCAGCCAAGGACAAGCGGGAGGGAGAGACAATGAGCAGTTCTTC.

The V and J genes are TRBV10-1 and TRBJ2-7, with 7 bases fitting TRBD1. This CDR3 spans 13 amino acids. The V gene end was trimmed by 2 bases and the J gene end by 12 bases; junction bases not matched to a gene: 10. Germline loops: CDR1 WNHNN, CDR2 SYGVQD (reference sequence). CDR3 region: CASSEEPDRARYF. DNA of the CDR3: TGCGCCAGCAGTGAGGAACCTGACAGGGCCCGGTACTTC.

CDR3 DNA sequence: TGTGCCAGCAGCGTTCCGGGACAACATGGCTACACCTTC. Its protein product is CASSVPGQHGYTF. The V and J genes are TRBV9 and TRBJ1-2; a possible D gene is TRBD1 (6 bases). This CDR3 has 13 residues. Germline V gives CDR1 SGDLS, CDR2 YYNGEE. V lost 2 bases to trimming and J lost 6 bases, with 11 bases between them.

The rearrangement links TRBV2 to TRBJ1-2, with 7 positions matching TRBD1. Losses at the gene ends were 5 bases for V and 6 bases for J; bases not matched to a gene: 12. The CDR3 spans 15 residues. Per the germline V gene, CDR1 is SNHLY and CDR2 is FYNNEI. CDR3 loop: CASSQQGGDTDGYTF. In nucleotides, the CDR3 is TGTGCCAGCAGTCAGCAGGGGGGAGATACTGATGGCTACACCTTC.

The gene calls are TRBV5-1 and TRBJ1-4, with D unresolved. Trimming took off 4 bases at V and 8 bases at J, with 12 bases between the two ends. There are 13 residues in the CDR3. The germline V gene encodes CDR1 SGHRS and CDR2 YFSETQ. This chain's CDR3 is CASSPSGSEKLFF. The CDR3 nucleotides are TGCGCCAGCAGCCCCTCGGGTAGCGAAAAACTGTTTTTT.

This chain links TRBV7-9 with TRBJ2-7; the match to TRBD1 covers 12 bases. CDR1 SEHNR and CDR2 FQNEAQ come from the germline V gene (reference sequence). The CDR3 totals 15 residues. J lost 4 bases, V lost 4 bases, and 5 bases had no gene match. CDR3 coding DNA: TGTGCCAGCAGCTCAGGGACAGGGGGCCAGTACGAGCAGTACTTC. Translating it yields CASSSGTGGQYEQYF.

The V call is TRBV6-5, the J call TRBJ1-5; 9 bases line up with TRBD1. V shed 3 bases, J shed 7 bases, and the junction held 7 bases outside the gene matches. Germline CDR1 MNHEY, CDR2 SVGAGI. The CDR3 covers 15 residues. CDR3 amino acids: CASSYSQGAGQPQHF. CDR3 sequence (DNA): TGTGCCAGCAGTTATTCACAGGGGGCTGGGCAGCCCCAGCATTTT.

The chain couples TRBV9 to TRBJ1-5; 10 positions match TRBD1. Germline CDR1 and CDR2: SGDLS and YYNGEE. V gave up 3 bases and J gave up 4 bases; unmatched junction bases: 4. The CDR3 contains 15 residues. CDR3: CASSGTGGGNQPQHF. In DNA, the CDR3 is TGTGCCAGCAGCGGGACAGGGGGGGGAAATCAGCCCCAGCATTTT.

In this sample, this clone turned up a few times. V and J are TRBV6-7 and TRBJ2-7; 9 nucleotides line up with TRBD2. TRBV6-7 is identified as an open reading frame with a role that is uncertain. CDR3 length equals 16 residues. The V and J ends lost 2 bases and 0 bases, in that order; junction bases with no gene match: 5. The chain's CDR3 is CASSYDRGGDSYEQYF. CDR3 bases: TGTGCCAGCAGTTACGATCGCGGGGGGGACTCCTACGAGCAGTACTTC.

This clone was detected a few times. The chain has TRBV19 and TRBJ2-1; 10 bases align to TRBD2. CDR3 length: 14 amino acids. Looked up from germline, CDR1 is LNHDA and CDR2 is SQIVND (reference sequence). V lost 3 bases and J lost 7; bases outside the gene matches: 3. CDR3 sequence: CASSILAGVNEQFF. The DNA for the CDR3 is TGTGCCAGTAGTATTCTAGCGGGAGTAAATGAGCAGTTCTTC.

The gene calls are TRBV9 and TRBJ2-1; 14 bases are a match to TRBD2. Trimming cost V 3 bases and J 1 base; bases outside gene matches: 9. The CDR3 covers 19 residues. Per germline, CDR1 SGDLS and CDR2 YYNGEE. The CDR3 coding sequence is TGTGCCAGCAGCGCACCGACTAGCGGGAGGGCTAAGTCCTACAATGAGCAGTTCTTC. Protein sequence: CASSAPTSGRAKSYNEQFF. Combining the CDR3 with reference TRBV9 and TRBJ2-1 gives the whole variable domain DSGVTQTPKHLITATGQRVTLRCSPRSGDLSVYWYQQSLDQGLQFLIQYYNGEERAKGNILERFSAQQFPDLHSELNLSSLELGDSALYFCASSAPTSGRAKSYNEQFFGPGTRLTVL.

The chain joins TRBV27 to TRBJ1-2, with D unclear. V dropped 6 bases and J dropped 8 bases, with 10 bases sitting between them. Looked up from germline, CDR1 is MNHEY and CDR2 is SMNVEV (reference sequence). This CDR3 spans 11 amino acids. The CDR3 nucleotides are TGTGCCAGCAGGGAGGGTACAGGCTACACCTTC. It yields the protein CASREGTGYTF.

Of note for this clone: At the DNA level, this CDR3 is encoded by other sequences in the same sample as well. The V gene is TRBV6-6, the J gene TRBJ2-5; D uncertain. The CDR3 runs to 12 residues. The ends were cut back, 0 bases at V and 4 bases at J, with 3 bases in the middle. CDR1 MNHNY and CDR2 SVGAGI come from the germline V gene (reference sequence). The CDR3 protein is CASSYSRETQYF. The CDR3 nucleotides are TGTGCCAGCAGTTACTCCCGAGAGACCCAGTACTTC.

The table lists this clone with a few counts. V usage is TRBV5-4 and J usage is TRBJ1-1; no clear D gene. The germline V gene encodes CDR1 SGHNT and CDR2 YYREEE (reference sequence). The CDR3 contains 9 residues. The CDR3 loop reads CIGGTEAFF. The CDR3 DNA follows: TGTATAGGAGGTACTGAAGCTTTCTTT. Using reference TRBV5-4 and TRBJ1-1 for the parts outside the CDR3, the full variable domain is ETGVTQSPTHLIKTRGQQVTLRCSSQSGHNTVSWYQQALGQGPQFIFQYYREEENGRGNFPPRFSGLQFPNYSSELNVNALELDDSALYLCIGGTEAFFGQGTRLTVV.

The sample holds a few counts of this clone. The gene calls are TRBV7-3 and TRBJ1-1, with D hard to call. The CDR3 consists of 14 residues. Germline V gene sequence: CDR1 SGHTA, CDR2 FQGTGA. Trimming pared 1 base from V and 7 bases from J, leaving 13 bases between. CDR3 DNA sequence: TGTGCCAGCAGCTTAAACCCGGGAGGGTTTGAAGCTTTCTTT. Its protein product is CASSLNPGGFEAFF.

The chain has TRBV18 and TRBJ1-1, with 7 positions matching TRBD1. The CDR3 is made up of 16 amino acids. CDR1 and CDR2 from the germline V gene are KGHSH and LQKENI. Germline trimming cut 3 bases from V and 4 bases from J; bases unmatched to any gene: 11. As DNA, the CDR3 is TGTGCCAGCTCACCCTCAAGACAGGGCTTAGGCACTGAAGCTTTCTTT. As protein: CASSPSRQGLGTEAFF. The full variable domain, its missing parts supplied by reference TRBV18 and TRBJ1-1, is NAGVMQNPRHLVRRRGQEARLRCSPMKGHSHVYWYRQLPEEGLKFMVYLQKENIIDESGMPKERFSAEFPKEGPSILRIQQVVRGDSAAYFCASSPSRQGLGTEAFFGQGTRLTVV.

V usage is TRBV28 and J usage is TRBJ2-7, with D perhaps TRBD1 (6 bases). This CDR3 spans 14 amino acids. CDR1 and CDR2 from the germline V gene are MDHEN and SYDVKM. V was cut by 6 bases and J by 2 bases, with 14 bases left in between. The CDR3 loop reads CASRIQGPTYEQYF. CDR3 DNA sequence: TGTGCCAGCAGAATCCAGGGGCCGACCTACGAGCAGTACTTC.